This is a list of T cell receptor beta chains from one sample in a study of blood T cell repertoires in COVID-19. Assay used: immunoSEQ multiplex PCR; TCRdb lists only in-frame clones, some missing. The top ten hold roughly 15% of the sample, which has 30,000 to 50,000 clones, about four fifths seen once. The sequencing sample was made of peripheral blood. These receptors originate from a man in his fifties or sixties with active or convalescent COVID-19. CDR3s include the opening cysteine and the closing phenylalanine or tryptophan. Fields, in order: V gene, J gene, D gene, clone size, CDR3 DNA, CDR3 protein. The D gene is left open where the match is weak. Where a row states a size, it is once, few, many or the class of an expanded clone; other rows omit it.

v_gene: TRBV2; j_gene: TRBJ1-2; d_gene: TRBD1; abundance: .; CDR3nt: TGTGCCAGCAGCGAGGACAGGGGGATTGGTGGCTACACCTTC; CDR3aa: CASSEDRGIGGYTF
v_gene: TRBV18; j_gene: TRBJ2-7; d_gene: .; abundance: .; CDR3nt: TGTGCCAGCTCACCAACTTTAAGCTCCTACGAGCAGTACTTC; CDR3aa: CASSPTLSSYEQYF
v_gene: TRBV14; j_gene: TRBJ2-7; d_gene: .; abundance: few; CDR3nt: TGTGCCAGCAGCCGCGAAGGGGGTTACCGCGAGCAGTACTTC; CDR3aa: CASSREGGYREQYF
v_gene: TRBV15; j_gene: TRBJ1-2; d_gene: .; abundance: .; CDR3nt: TGTGCCACCAGCCCTGTGTCGGGGGGGCCTTATGGCTACACCTTC; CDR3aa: CATSPVSGGPYGYTF
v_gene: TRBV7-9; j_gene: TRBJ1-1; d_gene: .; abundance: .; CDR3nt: TGTGCCAGCAGCTTAGTAGAGGGAATGACTGAAGCTTTCTTT; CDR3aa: CASSLVEGMTEAFF
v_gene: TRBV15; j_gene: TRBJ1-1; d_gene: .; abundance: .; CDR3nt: TGTGCCACCAGCAGAGGGACACGCCACACTGAAGCTTTCTTT; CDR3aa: CATSRGTRHTEAFF
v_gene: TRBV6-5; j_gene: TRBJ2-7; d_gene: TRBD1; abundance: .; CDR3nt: TGTGCCAGCAGTCCGACCGGGACAGGGGGATACGAGCAGTACTTC; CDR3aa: CASSPTGTGGYEQYF
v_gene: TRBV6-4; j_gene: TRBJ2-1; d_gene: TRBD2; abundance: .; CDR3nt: TGTGCCAGCAGTGACGATAGCGGGGCTCAGGGCAATGAGCAGTTCTTC; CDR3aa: CASSDDSGAQGNEQFF
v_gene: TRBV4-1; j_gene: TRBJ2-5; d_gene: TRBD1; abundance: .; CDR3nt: TGCGCCAGCAGCCAAGCGGGACAGAAGTGGACCCAGTACTTC; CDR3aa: CASSQAGQKWTQYF
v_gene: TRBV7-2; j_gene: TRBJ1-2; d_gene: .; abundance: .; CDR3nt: TGTGCCAGCAGCTTAGCCTCGAGTTCCTATGGCTACACCTTC; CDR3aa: CASSLASSSYGYTF
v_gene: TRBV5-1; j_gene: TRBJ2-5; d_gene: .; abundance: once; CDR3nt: TGCGCCAGCAGCTTGGATAGCGTGGGGACCCAGTACTTC; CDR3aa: CASSLDSVGTQYF
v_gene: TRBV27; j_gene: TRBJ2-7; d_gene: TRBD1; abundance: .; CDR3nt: TGTGCCAGCAGTTTAAGGGGGACAGGGTCGTCCTACGAGCAGTACTTC; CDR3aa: CASSLRGTGSSYEQYF
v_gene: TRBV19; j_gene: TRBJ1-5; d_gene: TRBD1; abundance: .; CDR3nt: TGTGCCAGTGACAGGGACAATCAGCCCCAGCATTTT; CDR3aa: CASDRDNQPQHF
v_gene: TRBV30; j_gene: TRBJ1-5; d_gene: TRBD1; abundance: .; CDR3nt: TGTGCCTGGACCATACAGGGGCCCAATCAGCCCCAGCATTTT; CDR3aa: CAWTIQGPNQPQHF
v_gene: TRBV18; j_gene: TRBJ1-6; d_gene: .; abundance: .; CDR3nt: TGTGCCAGCTCACCAGCAGTCTCGGGGGATGGCGATTCACCCCTCCACTTT; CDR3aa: CASSPAVSGDGDSPLHF
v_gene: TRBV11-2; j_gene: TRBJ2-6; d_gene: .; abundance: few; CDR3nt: TGTGCCAGCAGCTCCATCAACGTCCTGACTTTC; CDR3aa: CASSSINVLTF
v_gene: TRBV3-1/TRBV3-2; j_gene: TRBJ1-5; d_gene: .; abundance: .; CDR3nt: TGTGCCAGCAGCCAAGGACACCCGGTTAGCAATCAGCCCCAGCATTTT; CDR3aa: CASSQGHPVSNQPQHF
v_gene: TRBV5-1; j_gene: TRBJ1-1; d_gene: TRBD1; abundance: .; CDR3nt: TGCGCCAGCAGCGGAGACAGGGGGGTGAACACTGAAGCTTTCTTT; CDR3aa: CASSGDRGVNTEAFF
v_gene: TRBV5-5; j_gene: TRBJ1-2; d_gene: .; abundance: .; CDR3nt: TGTGCCAGCAGCACCGCAGGGGCCCAGAACTATGGCTACACCTTC; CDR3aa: CASSTAGAQNYGYTF
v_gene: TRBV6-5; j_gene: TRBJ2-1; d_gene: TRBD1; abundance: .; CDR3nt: TGTGCCAGCAGGGTCCGGGGACAGGGGTATGAGCAGTTCTTC; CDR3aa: CASRVRGQGYEQFF
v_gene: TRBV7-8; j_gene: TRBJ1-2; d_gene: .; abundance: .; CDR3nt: TGTGCCAGCAGCTTAGCGTCAACGGGCACTAGGGGGTATGGCTACACCTTC; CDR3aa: CASSLASTGTRGYGYTF
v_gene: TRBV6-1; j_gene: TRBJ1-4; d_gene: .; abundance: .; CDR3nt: TGTGCCAGCAGTGAAAATGAGGCCCGCGGAGAAAAACTGTTTTTT; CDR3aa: CASSENEARGEKLFF
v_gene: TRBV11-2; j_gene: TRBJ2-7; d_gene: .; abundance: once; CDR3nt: TGTGCCAGCAGCTATCAGGGGGGACCCTACGAGCAGTACTTC; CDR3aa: CASSYQGGPYEQYF
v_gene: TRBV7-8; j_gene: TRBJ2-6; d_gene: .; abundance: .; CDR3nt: TGTGCCAGCAGCCGAACAGGGGGGGCTAGGTCTGGGGCCAACGTCCTGACTTTC; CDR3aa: CASSRTGGARSGANVLTF
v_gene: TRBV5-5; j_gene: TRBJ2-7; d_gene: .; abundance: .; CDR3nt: TGTGCCAGCAGCTACTCACCGCGACAGTCCTACGAGCAGTACTTC; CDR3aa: CASSYSPRQSYEQYF
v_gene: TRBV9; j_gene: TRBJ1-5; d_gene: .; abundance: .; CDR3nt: TGTGCCAGCAGCCCCCAGGGGAGCAATCAGCCCCAGCATTTT; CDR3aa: CASSPQGSNQPQHF
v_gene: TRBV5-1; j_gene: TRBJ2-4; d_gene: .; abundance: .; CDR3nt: TGCGCCAGCAGCTTGGAGGGCAGGGTTGCCAAAAACATTCAGTACTTC; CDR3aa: CASSLEGRVAKNIQYF
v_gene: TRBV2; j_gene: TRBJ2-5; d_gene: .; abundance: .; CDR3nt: TGTGCCAGCATTATGTCCGGGGGAGTCTCGGAGACCCAGTACTTC; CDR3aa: CASIMSGGVSETQYF
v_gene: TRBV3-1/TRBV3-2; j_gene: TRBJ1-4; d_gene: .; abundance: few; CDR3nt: TGTGCCAGCAGCCCCCGTGCGTCGCCCGGGGAAAAACTGTTTTTT; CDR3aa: CASSPRASPGEKLFF
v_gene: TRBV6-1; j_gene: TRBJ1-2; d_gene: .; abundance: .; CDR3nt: TGTGCCAGCAGTGAACGGGTTGGCTACACCTTC; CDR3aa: CASSERVGYTF
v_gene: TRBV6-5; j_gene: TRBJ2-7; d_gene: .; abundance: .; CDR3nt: TGTGCCAGCAGTTACGGGAGAGGGTACGAGCAGTACTTC; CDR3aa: CASSYGRGYEQYF
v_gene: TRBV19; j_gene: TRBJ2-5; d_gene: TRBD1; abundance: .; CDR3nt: TGTGCCAGTAACGGACAGGGCCTCGGCGGCGACCAGTACTTC; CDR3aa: CASNGQGLGGDQYF
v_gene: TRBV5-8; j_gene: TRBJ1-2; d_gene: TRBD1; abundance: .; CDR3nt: TGTGCCAGCAGCTCCGGATTCAGGGGGACAGACTATGGCTACACCTTC; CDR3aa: CASSSGFRGTDYGYTF
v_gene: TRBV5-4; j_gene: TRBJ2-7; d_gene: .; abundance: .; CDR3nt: TGTGCCAGCAGCGCGGGACGGAACCCTTGGGAGCAGTACTTC; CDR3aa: CASSAGRNPWEQYF
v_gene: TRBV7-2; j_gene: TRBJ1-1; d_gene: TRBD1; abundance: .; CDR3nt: TGTGCCAGCAGCTACGGACAGGGGGTCACGGAAGCTTTCTTT; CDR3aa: CASSYGQGVTEAFF
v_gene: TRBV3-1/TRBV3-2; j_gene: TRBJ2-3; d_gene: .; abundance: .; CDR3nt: TGTGCCAGCAGCCAAGATAGAACTAGCCCTAGCACAGATACGCAGTATTTT; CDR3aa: CASSQDRTSPSTDTQYF
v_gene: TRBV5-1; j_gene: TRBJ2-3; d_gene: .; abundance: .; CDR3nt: TGCGCCAGCAGATCAGATCCTAGCACAGATACGCAGTATTTT; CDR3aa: CASRSDPSTDTQYF
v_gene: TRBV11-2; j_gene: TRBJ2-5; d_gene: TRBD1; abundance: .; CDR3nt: TGTGCCAGCAGAACGCCCAGGGGGCGCCAAGAGACCCAGTACTTC; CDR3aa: CASRTPRGRQETQYF
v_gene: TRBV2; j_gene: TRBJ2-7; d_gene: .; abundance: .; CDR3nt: TGTGCCAGCATTACAGCCTCCTACGAGCAGTACTTC; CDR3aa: CASITASYEQYF
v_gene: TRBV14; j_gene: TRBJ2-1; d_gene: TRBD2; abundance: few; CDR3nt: TGTGCCAGCAGCCAACAGCCGGGGGGTGAGCAGTTCTTC; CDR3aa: CASSQQPGGEQFF
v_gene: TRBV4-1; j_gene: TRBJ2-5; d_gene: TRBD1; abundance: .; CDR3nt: TGCGCCAGCAGCGCCCAGGGGGCCGGGGAGACCCAGTACTTC; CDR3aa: CASSAQGAGETQYF
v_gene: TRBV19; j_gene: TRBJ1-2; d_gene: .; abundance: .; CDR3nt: TGTGCCAGTAGTATAGAACCAGGATATGGCTACACCTTC; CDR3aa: CASSIEPGYGYTF
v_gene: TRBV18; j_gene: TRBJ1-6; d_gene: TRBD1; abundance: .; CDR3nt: TGTGCCAGCTCGCCTCTTCCGGGACAGGGAATTTCACCCCTCCACTTT; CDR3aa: CASSPLPGQGISPLHF
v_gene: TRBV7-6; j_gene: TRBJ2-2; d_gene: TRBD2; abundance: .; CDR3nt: TGTGCCAGCAGCCCCGGACTAGCGGGGGGGCGATCGGTCACCGGGGAGCTGTTTTTT; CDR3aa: CASSPGLAGGRSVTGELFF
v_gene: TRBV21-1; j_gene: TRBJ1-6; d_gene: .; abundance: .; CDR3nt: TGTGCCAGCGGCCCCCTCCACTTT; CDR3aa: CASGPLHF
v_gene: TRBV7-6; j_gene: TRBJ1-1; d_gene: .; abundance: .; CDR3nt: TGTGCCAGCAGCTTAGCCTCGACAAGGAACACTGAAGCTTTCTTT; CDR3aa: CASSLASTRNTEAFF
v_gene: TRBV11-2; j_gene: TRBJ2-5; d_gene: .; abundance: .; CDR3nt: TGTGCCAGCAGCCTTAGGAGGGGGCTGGGGACACCATACCAAGAGACCCAGTACTTC; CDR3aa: CASSLRRGLGTPYQETQYF
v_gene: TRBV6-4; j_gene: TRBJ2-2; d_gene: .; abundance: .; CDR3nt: TGTGCCAGCAGTGACTCGACGGGGGGCGTAGGCACCGGGGAGCTGTTTTTT; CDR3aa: CASSDSTGGVGTGELFF
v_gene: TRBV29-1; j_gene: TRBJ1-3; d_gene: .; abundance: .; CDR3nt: TGCAGCGTTGACGGAGCCAACACCATATATTTT; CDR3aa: CSVDGANTIYF
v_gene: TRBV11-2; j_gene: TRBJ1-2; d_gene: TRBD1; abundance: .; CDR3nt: TGTGCCAGCAGCTTTACAGGGGTCTATGGCTACACCTTC; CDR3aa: CASSFTGVYGYTF
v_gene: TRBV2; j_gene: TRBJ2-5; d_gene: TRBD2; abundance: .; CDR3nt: TGTGCCAGCAGTGAAGGTCTAGCGGGGGGGTTCCCGACCCAAGAGACCCAGTACTTC; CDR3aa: CASSEGLAGGFPTQETQYF
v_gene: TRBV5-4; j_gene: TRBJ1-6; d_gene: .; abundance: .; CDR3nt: TGTGCCAGCAGCTTTGGGACGGAGGGCAAGAATTCACCCCTCCACTTT; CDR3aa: CASSFGTEGKNSPLHF
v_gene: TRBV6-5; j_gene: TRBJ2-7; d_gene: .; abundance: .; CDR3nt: TGTGCCAGCAGCCCGGGCGGGATTAGGGACGAGCAGTACTTC; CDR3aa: CASSPGGIRDEQYF